The clone carrying this TCR beta chain was seen just once. This sample stems from a study of blood T cells in healthy people across ages. About the study: About one barcoded beta molecule per two T cells was the capture yield of template switching.

CDR3 length equals 14 residues. CDR1 and CDR2 from the germline V gene are MGHDK and SYGVNS. The V and J ends lost 3 bases and 1 base respectively, with 9 bases between them. Primers used in a second PCR of about 6 to 12 cycles were a sample-barcoded 5' primer and a J-beta primer mix. Each CDR3 protein gets one entry after TCRdb re-called the 5' RACE reads with MiXCR. The repertoire has roughly 1,500,000 distinct CDR3 sequences, 30% to 40% of them found once; the top ten carry around 11%. This chain links TRBV25-1 with TRBJ1-1; no reliable D call. Sequenced input: blood. This receptor was obtained from a young woman in good health. CDR3 residues: CASSEPRTNTEAFF. The CDR3 DNA is TGTGCCAGCAGTGAGCCCAGGACGAACACTGAAGCTTTCTTT.